Shown below are 10 T cell receptor beta chains from a single sample sequenced in a study of regulatory T cells in long-lasting Graves disease. Time point meaning: newly diagnosed GD, antithyroid drugs for less than 3 months. From PBMCs, RNA was extracted and then used to make the TCR library. The authors built TCR beta libraries using iRepertoire HTBI primers and Arm-PCR of CDR3 regions. TCRdb processed the multiplex PCR reads anew with MiXCR; each CDR3 protein has one entry. Of 550,000 or so distinct CDR3 sequences detected, approximately 12% appear once; the ten largest clones hold roughly 8.2%. These same data were also listed under a study on T cells in Graves' hyperthyroidism and ophthalmopathy.

The sample here was peripheral blood mononuclear cells (PBMCs), taken at new diagnosis, from a patient treated with antithyroid drugs. These TCRs come from a woman aged 25-40 years with Graves disease.

The chain uses TRBV7-8 and TRBJ2-5, with 8 nucleotides matching TRBD1. The J segment lost 4 bases and the V segment lost 6 bases, leaving 7 bases of the junction unmatched. This CDR3 has 14 amino acids. Germline assignment: CDR1 SGHVS and CDR2 FQNEAQ. The CDR3 is CASRVQGGGETQYF. For the CDR3, the DNA is TGTGCCAGCAGAGTACAGGGGGGCGGAGAGACCCAGTACTTC. Together with reference TRBV7-8 and TRBJ2-5, the CDR3 gives the full variable domain: GAGVSQSPRYKVAKRGQDVALRCDPISGHVSLFWYQQALGQGPEFLTYFQNEAQLDKSGLPSDRFFAERPEGSVSTLKIQRTQQEDSAVYLCASRVQGGGETQYFGPGTRLLVL.

The V gene is TRBV19, the J gene TRBJ2-7, with TRBD2 matching over 7 bases. The CDR3 runs to 15 residues. V lost 3 bases and J lost 3; bases outside the gene matches: 8. The germline CDR1 and CDR2 sequences are LNHDA and SQIVND (reference sequence). The CDR3 DNA reads TGTGCCAGTAGTATTATAAGCGGGAATTACTACGAGCAGTACTTC. Its translation: CASSIISGNYYEQYF.

This clonotype was detected many times. This sequence joins TRBV2 and TRBJ2-3, with 9 bases that match TRBD1. The V segment lost 4 bases and the J segment 4 bases; nucleotides outside the gene matches: 6. Looked up from germline, CDR1 is SNHLY and CDR2 is FYNNEI. The length of the CDR3 is 15 residues. CDR3 DNA: TGTGCCAGCAGTGTCTGGACAGGGGTCGCAGATACGCAGTATTTT. This translates into CASSVWTGVADTQYF.

This clonotype has at least ten counts. This chain joins TRBV11-2 and TRBJ2-1; D gene ambiguous. Germline-derived CDR1 and CDR2 are SGHAT and FQNNGV. The V and J ends lost 0 bases and 3 bases respectively, with 12 bases between them. This CDR3 spans 16 amino acids. The CDR3 sequence: CASSLDGVAVYNEQFF. The CDR3 DNA reads as TGTGCCAGCAGCTTAGATGGAGTAGCAGTCTACAATGAGCAGTTCTTC. Together with reference TRBV11-2 and TRBJ2-1, the CDR3 gives the full variable domain: EAGVAQSPRYKIIEKRQSVAFWCNPISGHATLYWYQQILGQGPKLLIQFQNNGVVDDSQLPKDRFSAERLKGVDSTLKIQPAKLEDSAVYLCASSLDGVAVYNEQFFGPGTRLTVL.

Only a few counts were recorded for this clonotype. The chain uses TRBV7-2 and TRBJ1-4; D gene ambiguous. The germline V gene encodes CDR1 SGHTA and CDR2 FQGNSA. With 1 base removed from V and 0 bases from J, the gap between germline ends came to 9 bases. CDR3 size: 16 residues. CDR3 loop: CASSLDGVSTNEKLFF. The CDR3 DNA sequence: TGTGCCAGCAGCTTAGATGGGGTGTCAACTAATGAAAAACTGTTTTTT.

The V call is TRBV20-1, the J call TRBJ1-1; no definite D call. The germline gives CDR1 DFQATT, CDR2 SNEGSKA (reference sequence). Trimming took 0 bases from V and 1 from J, leaving 12 bases between them. The CDR3 length is 15 residues. The CDR3 loop is CSARDLVGPNTEAFF. The CDR3 DNA reads as TGCAGTGCTAGAGATCTCGTTGGCCCGAACACTGAAGCTTTCTTT.

This clonotype was picked up many times. The gene calls are TRBV7-8 and TRBJ2-3; TRBD2 agrees at 9 bases. V trimming: 5 bases; J trimming: 4 bases; junction bases outside the gene matches: 25. The CDR3 spans 21 residues. Germline V gene sequence: CDR1 SGHVS, CDR2 FQNEAQ. The CDR3 DNA follows: TGTGCCAGCAGCCCGACGTCTTCTAGCGGGAACCTGGGTCCACAAGCAGATACGCAGTATTTT. Residues: CASSPTSSSGNLGPQADTQYF.

This clonotype was seen a handful of times. V is TRBV20-1 and J is TRBJ1-1, with TRBD1 as a possible D gene (5 bases). In germline, CDR1 is DFQATT, CDR2 SNEGSKA (reference sequence). The CDR3 extends over 12 amino acids. V gave up 3 bases and J gave up 3 bases, with 8 bases separating them. Here the CDR3 reads CSARRRDTEAFF. The CDR3 DNA reads as TGCAGTGCTAGGCGCAGGGACACTGAAGCTTTCTTT.

The V gene is TRBV27, the J gene TRBJ2-7, with TRBD2 identical over 11 bases. The CDR3 runs 18 residues. V shed 4 bases, J shed 5 bases, and the junction held 16 bases outside the gene matches. CDR1 is MNHEY, CDR2 SMNVEV, per germline (reference sequence). This CDR3 reads CASSSYGRIAGGPNEQYF. CDR3 nucleotide sequence: TGTGCCAGCAGTTCATACGGAAGAATAGCGGGAGGGCCTAACGAGCAGTACTTC.

This clonotype was counted between two and nine times. The V call is TRBV12-3 or TRBV12-4, the J call TRBJ1-1, with D unresolved. The CDR3 extends over 14 amino acids. Trimming cost V 8 bases and J 0 bases, with 13 bases left between them. CDR3 sequence reads: CASGSTELNTEAFF. DNA for the CDR3: TGTGCCAGCGGGTCGACGGAGTTGAACACTGAAGCTTTCTTT.